These 9 T cell receptor beta chains came from one sample sequenced in a study of shared clonotypes between healthy human individuals. Produced via immunoSEQ multiplex PCR; TCRdb's table is partial and in-frame only. The top ten hold approximately 35% of the sample, which has about 690,000 clones, around 90% seen once. Material for sequencing was memory CD8+ T cells from PBMCs. Subset given: CD45RO+ cells pooled with CCR7-negative TemRA cells. These receptors were obtained from a man aged 18 to 29 in good health. Some clones in this sample may be carry-over from other donors' samples.

The rearrangement joins TRBV27 to TRBJ2-7, with D uncertain. The CDR3 length is 14 residues. Germline CDR1 reads MNHEY; CDR2 reads SMNVEV (reference sequence). V lost 3 bases, J lost 0 bases, and 9 bases lay in between. The CDR3 sequence: CASSLGSFSYEQYF. The DNA for the CDR3 is TGTGCCAGCAGTTTGGGCTCTTTCTCCTACGAGCAGTACTTC.

V gene TRBV11-3 combines with J gene TRBJ2-7, with D possibly TRBD2 on 5 matching bases. V dropped 1 base and J dropped 6 bases, with 7 bases sitting between them. The CDR3 has 12 residues. The germline V gene encodes CDR1 SGHNT and CDR2 YENEEA. CDR3 sequence reads: CASSLGGSEQYF. CDR3 in DNA: TGTGCCAGCAGCTTAGGAGGGAGCGAGCAGTACTTC.

This chain uses TRBV7-3 with TRBJ2-3, with 8 bases that match TRBD1. The length of the CDR3 is 16 residues. Germline V gene lookup returns CDR1 SGHTA and CDR2 FQGTGA. Trimming cost V 5 bases and J 2 bases; bases outside gene matches: 9. CDR3 DNA: TGTGCCAGCAGCCCCACCCCGGGACAGGACACAGATACGCAGTATTTT. This sequence encodes CASSPTPGQDTDTQYF.

DNA of the CDR3: TGTGCCAGCAGCTCCGGCACAAATGGCTACACCTTC. Encoded protein: CASSSGTNGYTF. The V call is TRBV7-9, the J call TRBJ1-2; no definite D call. Trimming stripped 4 bases from V and 6 bases from J, with 9 bases between. Germline CDR1 and CDR2: SEHNR and FQNEAQ (reference sequence). The CDR3 extends over 12 amino acids.

The rearrangement joins TRBV7-6 to TRBJ2-7; D might be TRBD1 (6 bases). CDR1 is SGHVS, CDR2 FNYEAQ, per germline. The CDR3 runs to 16 residues. Trimming stripped 1 base from V and 2 bases from J, with 15 bases between. As DNA, the CDR3 is TGTGCCAGCAGCTTAGAGGTAAGGGGGAATACCTACGAGCAGTACTTC. Its translation is CASSLEVRGNTYEQYF.

In its sample, this clone was seen once. CDR3 protein: CASSLATSHTDTQYF. In DNA form, the CDR3 reads TGTGCCAGCAGCTTAGCGACTAGCCACACAGATACGCAGTATTTT. J is TRBJ2-3 and V is TRBV7-9, with 7 bases lining up with TRBD2. J lost 2 bases, V lost 0 bases, and 2 bases had no gene match. This CDR3 comprises 15 residues. Looked up from germline, CDR1 is SEHNR and CDR2 is FQNEAQ (reference sequence).

This clone appeared a single time. The CDR3 DNA reads TGTGCCAGCAGTGTGGCAGGGGGCCGGGATGAGCAGTTCTTC. Translated, it gives CASSVAGGRDEQFF. This chain joins TRBV6-4 and TRBJ2-1; TRBD1 aligns across 8 bases. The CDR3 contains 14 residues. Germline V lookup: CDR1 MRHNA, CDR2 SNTAGT. V lost 4 bases and J lost 8; bases outside the gene matches: 7.

This clone appeared once. The chain uses TRBV5-1 and TRBJ1-4; 10 bases fit TRBD1. J gave up 3 bases and V 0 bases, and 2 bases lay outside the gene matches. CDR3 length: 16 residues. Germline V CDR1 and CDR2: SGHRS, YFSETQ. The CDR3 bases are TGCGCCAGCAGCTTGGGGACAGGGGGAGCTAATGAAAAACTGTTTTTT. Encoded protein: CASSLGTGGANEKLFF. The whole variable domain, remainder taken from reference TRBV5-1 and TRBJ1-4, is KAGVTQTPRYLIKTRGQQVTLSCSPISGHRSVSWYQQTPGQGLQFLFEYFSETQRNKGNFPGRFSGRQFSNSRSEMNVSTLELGDSALYLCASSLGTGGANEKLFFGSGTQLSVL.

This clone was counted between two and nine times. The V gene is TRBV11-2, the J gene TRBJ1-6; 10 bases agree with TRBD1. The junction had 16 bases not matched to a gene; V was cut back by 10 bases and J by 7 bases. The CDR3 consists of 17 residues. Germline CDR1 SGHAT, CDR2 FQNNGV. CDR3 sequence reads: CATNAPMGQGRNSPLHF. Here the CDR3 DNA reads TGTGCCACGAACGCCCCAATGGGACAGGGGAGAAATTCACCCCTCCACTTT.